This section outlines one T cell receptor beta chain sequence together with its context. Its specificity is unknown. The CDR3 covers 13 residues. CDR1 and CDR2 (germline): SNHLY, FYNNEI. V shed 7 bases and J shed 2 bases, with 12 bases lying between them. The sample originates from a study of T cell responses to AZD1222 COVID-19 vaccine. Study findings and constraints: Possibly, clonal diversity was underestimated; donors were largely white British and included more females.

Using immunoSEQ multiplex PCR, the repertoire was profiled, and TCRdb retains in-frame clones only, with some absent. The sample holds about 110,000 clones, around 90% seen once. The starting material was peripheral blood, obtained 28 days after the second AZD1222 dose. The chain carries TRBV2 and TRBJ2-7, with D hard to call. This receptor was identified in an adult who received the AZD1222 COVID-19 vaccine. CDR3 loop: CASTPTPTYEQYF. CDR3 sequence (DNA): TGTGCCAGCACTCCGACACCAACCTACGAGCAGTACTTC.